The 17 T cell receptor beta chains presented below share a single source sample, sequenced in a study of shared clonotypes between healthy human individuals (dated by TCRdb to 2018 to 2020). The library relied on the immunoSEQ multiplex PCR assay. TCRdb provides this immuneACCESS table in a form limited to in-frame rearrangements. Some clones are lacking; in checked studies, under half of them reflect an unresolved V gene, and why the rest are absent is not known. The table for this sample lists about 2.3 million clones; roughly 93% of them were counted only once. Under 0.45% of the sample comes from the top ten. The specimen sequenced was naive CD4+ T cells from PBMCs. In light of the paper, this sample's cell subset or site label describes: CD45RA+ positively selected. The receptors derive from a man aged 18 to 30 in good health. Some clones in this sample may be carry-over from other donors' samples.

This chain uses TRBV18 with TRBJ2-4; 8 bases align to TRBD1. CDR3 length: 19 residues. In germline, CDR1 is KGHSH, CDR2 LQKENI. Trimming took 1 base from V and 2 from J; bases not matched to a gene: 13. CDR3 DNA: TGTGCCAGCTCACCACTCATCGGTCGGCAGGGGGCATCCAAAAACATTCAGTACTTC. Translated, it gives CASSPLIGRQGASKNIQYF.

In this sample, this clone turned up once. The identical CDR3 is also encoded by other nucleotide sequences in the sample. The rearrangement joins TRBV7-2 to TRBJ2-2; perhaps TRBD2 as D (6 bases). CDR3 length: 14 residues. Trimming removed 2 bases at V and 3 bases at J, with 7 bases between. Germline V lookup: CDR1 SGHTA, CDR2 FQGNSA. CDR3 bases: TGTGCCAGCAGCTTACGGGGGTACACCGGGGAGCTGTTTTTT. It translates to CASSLRGYTGELFF.

This chain joins TRBV11-2 and TRBJ2-4; D gene ambiguous. Germline CDR1 reads SGHAT; CDR2 reads FQNNGV. Deletions cut 8 bases from V and 0 bases from J, with 8 bases between. The CDR3 spans 13 residues. This CDR3 reads CASRTVAKNIQYF. The CDR3 DNA reads TGTGCCAGCCGAACAGTAGCCAAAAACATTCAGTACTTC.

The J gene is TRBJ2-6, the V gene TRBV4-1; D not resolved. Deletions cut 0 bases from V and 1 base from J, with 16 bases between. This CDR3 spans 19 amino acids. Germline V lookup: CDR1 MGHRA, CDR2 YSYEKL. CDR3 nucleotides: TGCGCCAGCAGCCAAGATCTGGCAGGTGTCCGGTCTGGGGCCAACGTCCTGACTTTC. Protein: CASSQDLAGVRSGANVLTF.

CDR3 sequence: CASSIRQGAFGGELFF. CDR3 DNA sequence: TGTGCCAGTAGTATCAGACAGGGGGCTTTCGGCGGGGAGCTGTTTTTT. The chain carries TRBV19 and TRBJ2-2, with 10 positions matching TRBD1. V trimming: 3 bases; J trimming: 7 bases; junction bases outside the gene matches: 8. Germline-derived CDR1 and CDR2 are LNHDA and SQIVND (reference sequence). This CDR3 has 16 amino acids.

The chain has TRBV10-3 and TRBJ1-2, with 12 bases identical to TRBD1. V lost 5 bases to trimming and J lost 7 bases; unmatched junction nucleotides: 11. The CDR3 sequence is 16 residues long. CDR1 is ENHRY and CDR2 is SYGVKD in the germline V gene. CDR3 region: CAISFTAGQGARGYTF. DNA for the CDR3: TGTGCCATCAGTTTCACGGCGGGACAGGGGGCGCGTGGCTACACCTTC.

The V gene is TRBV5-4, the J gene TRBJ2-3; perhaps D is TRBD1 or TRBD2 (5 bases each). Germline loops: CDR1 SGHNT, CDR2 YYREEE (reference sequence). Trimming removed 4 bases at V and 4 bases at J, with 19 bases between. CDR3 length: 16 residues. The CDR3 DNA is TGTGCCAGCAGCCTGGGTTTAGTGGGACGGGCAGATACGCAGTATTTT. It codes for CASSLGLVGRADTQYF.

The rearrangement links TRBV2 to TRBJ1-2; D gene uncertain. With 3 bases removed from V and 2 bases from J, the gap between germline ends came to 7 bases. This CDR3 spans 13 amino acids. Germline V gene sequence: CDR1 SNHLY, CDR2 FYNNEI. As DNA, the CDR3 is TGTGCCAGCAGTGATGCACGAAACTATGGCTACACCTTC. It encodes CASSDARNYGYTF.

The chain joins TRBV27 to TRBJ2-6; D ambiguous. CDR1 and CDR2 from the germline V gene are MNHEY and SMNVEV (reference sequence). V was trimmed by 7 bases and J by 0 bases, leaving 13 bases between them. The CDR3 has 16 amino acids. Here the CDR3 DNA reads TGTGCCAGCAAGCCGCGGACCCTCTCTGGGGCCAACGTCCTGACTTTC. It codes for CASKPRTLSGANVLTF.

The chain combines TRBV6-1 with TRBJ2-1; D ambiguous. V shed 3 bases and J shed 4 bases, with 7 bases lying between them. The germline CDR1 and CDR2 sequences are MNHNS and SASEGT. CDR3 length: 13 amino acids. The DNA of the CDR3 is TGTGCCAGCAGTGACCTGGATTACAATGAGCAGTTCTTC. This translates into CASSDLDYNEQFF.

As concerns this clone: The same CDR3 arises from other DNA sequences in this sample as well. The chain is built from TRBV5-1 and TRBJ1-1; TRBD1 aligns across 8 bases. The V and J ends lost 0 bases and 0 bases, in that order; junction bases with no gene match: 4. Germline CDR1 is SGHRS and CDR2 is YFSETQ. This CDR3 has 16 residues. Here the CDR3 DNA reads TGCGCCAGCAGCTTGGGGACAGGGAACATGAACACTGAAGCTTTCTTT. Its translation: CASSLGTGNMNTEAFF.

The chain links TRBV7-3 to TRBJ2-1; 7 positions match TRBD2. Trimming took 4 bases from V and 9 from J; bases not matched to a gene: 15. Germline V gene sequence: CDR1 SGHTA, CDR2 FQGTGA. The CDR3 runs to 16 residues. The CDR3 DNA follows: TGTGCCAGCAGCTCAGCGGTCGCGGGAGTATCAAGTGAGCAGTTCTTC. Amino acids: CASSSAVAGVSSEQFF.

Comment on this clone: A junction end diverges from the germline sequence, so it may reflect a read error. The chain uses TRBV19 and TRBJ1-4; D is unclear. Germline loops: CDR1 LNHDA, CDR2 SQIVND (reference sequence). This CDR3 contains 14 residues. The CDR3 DNA is TGTGCCAGCAGTACCCTGGCAACTAATGAAAAACTGTTTTTT. Translated: CASSTLATNEKLFF.

This chain connects TRBV10-3 to TRBJ2-5; 8 bases match TRBD1. The CDR3 length is 12 residues. Germline CDR1 ENHRY, CDR2 SYGVKD. CDR3 in DNA: TGTGCGACAGGGGTCCCCCAAGAGACCCAGTACTTC. Amino acids: CATGVPQETQYF.

This chain links TRBV15 with TRBJ2-2; 7 bases are a match to TRBD1. Trimming cost V 4 bases and J 4 bases; bases outside gene matches: 3. The CDR3 is made up of 14 amino acids. The V gene's germline CDR1 is LNHNV and CDR2 YYDKDF (reference sequence). CDR3 region: CATSNAGGTGELFF. For the CDR3, the DNA is TGTGCCACCAGCAATGCAGGGGGCACCGGGGAGCTGTTTTTT.

CDR3 residues: CASSIIRDTYEQYF. The CDR3 DNA is TGTGCCAGCAGCATAATACGGGACACCTACGAGCAGTACTTC. V gene TRBV28 combines with J gene TRBJ2-7, with a tentative D call TRBD1 (6 bases). Germline V CDR1 and CDR2: MDHEN, SYDVKM. This CDR3 is 14 amino acids long. Between the trimmed V and J ends, which lost 6 bases and 2 bases, there was a span of 14 bases.

This clone has a single count. The genes are TRBV2 and TRBJ1-5, with a tentative D call TRBD1 (6 bases). Germline V lookup: CDR1 SNHLY, CDR2 FYNNEI. Between the trimmed V and J ends, which lost 5 bases and 2 bases, there was a span of 13 bases. This CDR3 has 15 amino acids. The CDR3 is CASSPGASGNQPQHF. Written as DNA, the CDR3 is TGTGCCAGCAGTCCAGGGGCATCGGGCAATCAGCCCCAGCATTTT.